This T cell receptor (beta chain) was observed in a study of cytomegalovirus exposure and HLA in healthy donors. Study information: There were several hundred genotyped donors. Of these, roughly 86% fell in the genetic ancestry cluster associated with self-reported Caucasian donors. General observations from the study: Investigators reported fewer than 200 TCR beta chains as tied to cytomegalovirus. The majority of CMV-associated TCR beta chains were reported as apparently HLA-restricted in a later analysis.

To note about this clone: Its cognate antigen is unknown.

CDR3 length: 17 residues. Unmatched junction bases numbered 9, after V lost 5 bases and J lost 6 bases. Germline CDR1 SGHNT, CDR2 YENEEA. PCR employed 60 Vbeta and 13 Jbeta primers. Here immunoSEQ multiplex PCR was the method, and the copy in TCRdb shows in-frame clones only, minus some. This repertoire comprises some 33,000 clones; its ten largest clones make up around 4.5%. The receptor was isolated from a female donor in good health and CMV-seronegative. The chain has TRBV11-3 and TRBJ2-5; 16 nucleotides match TRBD2. Sequenced: PBMCs. CDR3 in DNA: TGTGCCAGCAGCCCGAGGGGACTAGCGGGGGGGCAAAAGACCCAGTACTTC. Translation: CASSPRGLAGGQKTQYF.